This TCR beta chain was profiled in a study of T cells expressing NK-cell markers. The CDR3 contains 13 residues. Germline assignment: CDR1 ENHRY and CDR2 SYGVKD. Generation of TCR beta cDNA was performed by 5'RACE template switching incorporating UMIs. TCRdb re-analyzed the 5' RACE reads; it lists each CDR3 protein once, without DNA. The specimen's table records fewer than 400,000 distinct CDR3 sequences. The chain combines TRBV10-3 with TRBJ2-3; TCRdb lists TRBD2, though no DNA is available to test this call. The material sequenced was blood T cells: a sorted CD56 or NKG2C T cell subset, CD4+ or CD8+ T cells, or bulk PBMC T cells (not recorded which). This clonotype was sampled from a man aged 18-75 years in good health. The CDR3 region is CASSPMVTDTQYF.